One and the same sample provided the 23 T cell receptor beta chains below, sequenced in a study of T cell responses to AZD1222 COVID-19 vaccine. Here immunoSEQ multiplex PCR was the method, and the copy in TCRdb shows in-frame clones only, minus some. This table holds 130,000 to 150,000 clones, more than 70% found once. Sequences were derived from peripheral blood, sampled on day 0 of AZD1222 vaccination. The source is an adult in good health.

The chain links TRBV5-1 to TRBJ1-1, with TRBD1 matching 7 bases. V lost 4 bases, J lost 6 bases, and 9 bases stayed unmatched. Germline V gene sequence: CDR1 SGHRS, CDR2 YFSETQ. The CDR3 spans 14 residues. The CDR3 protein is CASSHDTGEAEAFF. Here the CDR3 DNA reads TGCGCCAGCAGCCATGATACAGGGGAGGCTGAAGCTTTCTTT. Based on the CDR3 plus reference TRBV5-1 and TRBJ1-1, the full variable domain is KAGVTQTPRYLIKTRGQQVTLSCSPISGHRSVSWYQQTPGQGLQFLFEYFSETQRNKGNFPGRFSGRQFSNSRSEMNVSTLELGDSALYLCASSHDTGEAEAFFGQGTRLTVV.

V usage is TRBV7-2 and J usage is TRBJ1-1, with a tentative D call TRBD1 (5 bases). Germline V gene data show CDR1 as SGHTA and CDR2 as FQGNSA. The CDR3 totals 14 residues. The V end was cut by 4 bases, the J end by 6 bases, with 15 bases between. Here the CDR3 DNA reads TGTGCCAGCAGCTCACAGGCCCTAGACGCTGAAGCTTTCTTT. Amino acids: CASSSQALDAEAFF.

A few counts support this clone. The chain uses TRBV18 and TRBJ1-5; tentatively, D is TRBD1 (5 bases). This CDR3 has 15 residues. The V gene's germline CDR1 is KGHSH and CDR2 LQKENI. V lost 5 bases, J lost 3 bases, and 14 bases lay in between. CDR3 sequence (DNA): TGTGCCAGCTCATCGGGGGGACTTTCCAATCAGCCCCAGCATTTT. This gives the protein CASSSGGLSNQPQHF.

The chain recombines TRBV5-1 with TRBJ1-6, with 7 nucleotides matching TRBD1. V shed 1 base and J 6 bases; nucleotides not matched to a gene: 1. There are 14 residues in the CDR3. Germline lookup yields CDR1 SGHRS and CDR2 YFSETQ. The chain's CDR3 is CASSLPGGNSPLHF. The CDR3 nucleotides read TGCGCCAGCAGCTTGCCAGGGGGTAATTCACCCCTCCACTTT.

The CDR3 region has the DNA TGTGCCAGCAGTTGGGACAGGCCTGATGGCTACACCTTC. It encodes CASSWDRPDGYTF. The J gene is TRBJ1-2, the V gene TRBV12-3 or TRBV12-4, with 8 bases matching TRBD1. Losses at the gene ends were 4 bases for V and 6 bases for J; bases not matched to a gene: 4. The CDR3 spans 13 residues.

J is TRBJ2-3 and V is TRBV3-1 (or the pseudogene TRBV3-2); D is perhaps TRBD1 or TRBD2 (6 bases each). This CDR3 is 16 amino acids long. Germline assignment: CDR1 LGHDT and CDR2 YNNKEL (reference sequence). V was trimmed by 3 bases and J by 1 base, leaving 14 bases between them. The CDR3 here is CASSHSGGGGTDTQYF. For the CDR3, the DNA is TGTGCCAGCAGCCACTCCGGGGGCGGGGGCACAGATACGCAGTATTTT.

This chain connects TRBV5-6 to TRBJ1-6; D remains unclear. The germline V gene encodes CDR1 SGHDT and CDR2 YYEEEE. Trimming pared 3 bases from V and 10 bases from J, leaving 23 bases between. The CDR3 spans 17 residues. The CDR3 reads CASSWSPGSSRASPLHF. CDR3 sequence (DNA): TGTGCCAGCAGCTGGAGCCCGGGATCCTCTCGCGCCTCACCCCTCCACTTT.

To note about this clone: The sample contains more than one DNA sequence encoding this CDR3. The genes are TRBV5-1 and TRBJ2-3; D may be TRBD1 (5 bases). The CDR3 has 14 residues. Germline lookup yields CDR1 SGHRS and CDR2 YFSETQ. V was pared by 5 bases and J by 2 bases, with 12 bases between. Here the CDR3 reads CASRKQGTTDTQYF. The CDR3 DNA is TGCGCCAGCAGGAAGCAGGGAACCACAGATACGCAGTATTTT.

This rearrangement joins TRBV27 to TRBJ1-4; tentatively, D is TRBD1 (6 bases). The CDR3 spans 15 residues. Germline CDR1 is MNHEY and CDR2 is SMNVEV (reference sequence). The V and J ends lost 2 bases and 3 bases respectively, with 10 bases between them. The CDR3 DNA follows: TGTGCCAGCAGTTTAGCACAGGGCCCTAATGAAAAACTGTTTTTT. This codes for CASSLAQGPNEKLFF.

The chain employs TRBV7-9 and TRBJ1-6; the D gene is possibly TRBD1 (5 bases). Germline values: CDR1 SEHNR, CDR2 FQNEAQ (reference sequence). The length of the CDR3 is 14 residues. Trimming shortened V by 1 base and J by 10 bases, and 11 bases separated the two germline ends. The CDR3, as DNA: TGTGCCAGCAGCTTAGGACAGAACCGCTCACCCCTCCACTTT. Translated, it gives CASSLGQNRSPLHF.

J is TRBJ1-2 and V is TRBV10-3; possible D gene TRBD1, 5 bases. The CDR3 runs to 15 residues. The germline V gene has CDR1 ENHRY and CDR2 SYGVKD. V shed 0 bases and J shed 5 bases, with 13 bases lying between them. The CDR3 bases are TGTGCCATCAGTGAGTCTGAGGCGGGGGTTTATGGCTACACCTTC. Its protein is CAISESEAGVYGYTF.

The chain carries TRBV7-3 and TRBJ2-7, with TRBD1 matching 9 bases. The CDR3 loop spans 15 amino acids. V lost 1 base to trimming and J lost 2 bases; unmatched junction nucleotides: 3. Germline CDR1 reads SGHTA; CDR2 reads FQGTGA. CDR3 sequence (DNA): TGTGCCAGCAGCTTAATGGACAGGGGACCCTACGAGCAGTACTTC. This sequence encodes CASSLMDRGPYEQYF.

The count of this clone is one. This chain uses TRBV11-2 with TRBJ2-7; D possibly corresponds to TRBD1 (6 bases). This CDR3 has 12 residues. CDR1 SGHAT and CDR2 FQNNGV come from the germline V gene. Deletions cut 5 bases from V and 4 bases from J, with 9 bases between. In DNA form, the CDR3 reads TGTGCCAGCAGCCCTCAGGGGTACGAGCAGTACTTC. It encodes CASSPQGYEQYF.

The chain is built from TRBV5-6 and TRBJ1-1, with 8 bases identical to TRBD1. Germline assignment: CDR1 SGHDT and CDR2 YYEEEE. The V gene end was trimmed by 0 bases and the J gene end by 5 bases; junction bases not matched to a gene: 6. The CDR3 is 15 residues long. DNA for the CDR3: TGTGCCAGCAGCTTGGATGTGACAGGGGAAACTGAAGCTTTCTTT. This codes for CASSLDVTGETEAFF.

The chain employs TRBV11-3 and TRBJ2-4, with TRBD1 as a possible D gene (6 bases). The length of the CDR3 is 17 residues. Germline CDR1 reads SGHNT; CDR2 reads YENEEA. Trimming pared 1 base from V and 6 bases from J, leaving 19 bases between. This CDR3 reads CASSLGGGRQGGNIQYF. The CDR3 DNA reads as TGTGCCAGCAGCTTAGGAGGCGGGCGCCAAGGGGGAAACATTCAGTACTTC. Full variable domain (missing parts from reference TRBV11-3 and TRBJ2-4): EAGVVQSPRYKIIEKKQPVAFWCNPISGHNTLYWYLQNLGQGPELLIRYENEEAVDDSQLPKDRFSAERLKGVDSTLKIQPAELGDSAVYLCASSLGGGRQGGNIQYFGAGTRLSVL.

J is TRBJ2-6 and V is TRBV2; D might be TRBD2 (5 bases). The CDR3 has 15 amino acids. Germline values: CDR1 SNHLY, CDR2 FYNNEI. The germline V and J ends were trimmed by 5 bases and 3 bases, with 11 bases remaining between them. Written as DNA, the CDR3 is TGTGCCAGCAGTACCGGAGGTGGTGGGGCCAACGTCCTGACTTTC. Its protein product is CASSTGGGGANVLTF.

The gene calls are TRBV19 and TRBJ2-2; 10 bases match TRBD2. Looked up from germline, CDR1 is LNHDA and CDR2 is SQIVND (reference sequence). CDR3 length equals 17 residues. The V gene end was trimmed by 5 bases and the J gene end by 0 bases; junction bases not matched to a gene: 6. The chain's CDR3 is CASSSPGLAANTGELFF. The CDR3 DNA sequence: TGTGCCAGTAGTTCCCCCGGACTAGCGGCGAACACCGGGGAGCTGTTTTTT.

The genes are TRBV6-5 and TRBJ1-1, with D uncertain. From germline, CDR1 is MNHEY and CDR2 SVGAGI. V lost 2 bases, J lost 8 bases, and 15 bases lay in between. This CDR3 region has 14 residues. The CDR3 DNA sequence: TGTGCCAGCAGTTACGACCCGGAAACCCTAGAAGCTTTCTTT. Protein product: CASSYDPETLEAFF.

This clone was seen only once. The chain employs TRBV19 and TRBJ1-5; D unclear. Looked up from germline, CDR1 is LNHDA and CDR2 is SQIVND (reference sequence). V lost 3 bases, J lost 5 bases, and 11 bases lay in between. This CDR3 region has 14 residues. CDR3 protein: CASSISPTDQPQHF. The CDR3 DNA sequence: TGTGCCAGTAGTATTTCGCCCACAGATCAGCCCCAGCATTTT.

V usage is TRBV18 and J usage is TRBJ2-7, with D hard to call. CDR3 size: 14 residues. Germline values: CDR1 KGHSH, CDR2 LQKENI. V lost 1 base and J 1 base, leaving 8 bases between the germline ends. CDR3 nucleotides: TGTGCCAGCTCACCACAGGCGGAGTCCTACGAGCAGTACTTC. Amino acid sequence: CASSPQAESYEQYF.

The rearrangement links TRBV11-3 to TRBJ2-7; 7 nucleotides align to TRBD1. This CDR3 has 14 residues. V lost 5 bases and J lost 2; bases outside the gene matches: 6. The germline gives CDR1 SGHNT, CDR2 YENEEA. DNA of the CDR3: TGTGCCAGCAGCAGGGACAGCAGAACCTACGAGCAGTACTTC. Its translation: CASSRDSRTYEQYF.

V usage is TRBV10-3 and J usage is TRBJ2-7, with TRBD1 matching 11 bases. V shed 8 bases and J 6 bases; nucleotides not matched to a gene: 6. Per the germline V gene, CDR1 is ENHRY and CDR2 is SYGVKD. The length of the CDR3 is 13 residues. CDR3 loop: CAIAGQGASEQYF. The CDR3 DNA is TGTGCCATCGCCGGACAGGGGGCGAGCGAGCAGTACTTC.

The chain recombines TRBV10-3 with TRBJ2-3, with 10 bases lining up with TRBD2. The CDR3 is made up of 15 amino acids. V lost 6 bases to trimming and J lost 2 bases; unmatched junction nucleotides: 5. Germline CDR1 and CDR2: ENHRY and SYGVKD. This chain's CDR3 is CAISRTSGLTDTQYF. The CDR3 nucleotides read TGTGCCATCAGCCGGACTAGCGGCCTCACAGATACGCAGTATTTT.